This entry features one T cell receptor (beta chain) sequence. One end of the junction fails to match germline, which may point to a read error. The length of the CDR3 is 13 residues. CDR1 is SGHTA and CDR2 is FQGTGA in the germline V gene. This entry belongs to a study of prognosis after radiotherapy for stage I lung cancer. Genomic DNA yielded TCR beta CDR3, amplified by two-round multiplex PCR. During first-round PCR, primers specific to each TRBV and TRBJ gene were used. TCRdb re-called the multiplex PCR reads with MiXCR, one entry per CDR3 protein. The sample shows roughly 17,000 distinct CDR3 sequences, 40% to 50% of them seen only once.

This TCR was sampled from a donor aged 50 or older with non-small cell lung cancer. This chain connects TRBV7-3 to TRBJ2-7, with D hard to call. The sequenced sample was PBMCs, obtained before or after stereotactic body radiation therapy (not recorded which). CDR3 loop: CASSLTSCYEQYF. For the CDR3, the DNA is TGTGCCAGCAGCCTAACCTCGTGCTACGAGCAGTACTTC.